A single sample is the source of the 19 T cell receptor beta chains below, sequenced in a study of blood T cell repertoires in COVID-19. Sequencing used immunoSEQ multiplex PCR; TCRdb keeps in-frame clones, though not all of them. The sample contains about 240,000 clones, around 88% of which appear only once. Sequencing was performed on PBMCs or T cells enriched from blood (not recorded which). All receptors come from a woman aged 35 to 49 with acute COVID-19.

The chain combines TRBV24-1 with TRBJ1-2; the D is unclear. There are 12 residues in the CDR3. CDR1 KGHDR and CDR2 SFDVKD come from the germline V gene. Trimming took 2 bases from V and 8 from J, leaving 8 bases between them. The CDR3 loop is CATSDYSAGYTF. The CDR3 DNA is TGTGCCACCAGTGATTACAGTGCCGGCTACACCTTC.

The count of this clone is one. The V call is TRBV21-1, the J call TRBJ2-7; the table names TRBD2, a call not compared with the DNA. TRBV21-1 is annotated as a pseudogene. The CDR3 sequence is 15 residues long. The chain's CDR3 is CASSHLAGGLYEQYF. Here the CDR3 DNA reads TGTGCCAGCAGCCACTTAGCGGGAGGGTTGTACGAGCAGTACTTC.

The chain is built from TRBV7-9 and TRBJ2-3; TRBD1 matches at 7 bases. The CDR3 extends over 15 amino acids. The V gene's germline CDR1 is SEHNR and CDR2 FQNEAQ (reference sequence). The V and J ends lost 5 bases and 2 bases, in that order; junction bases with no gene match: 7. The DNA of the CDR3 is TGTGCCAGCAGCAAAAGACAGGGTCTCACAGATACGCAGTATTTT. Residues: CASSKRQGLTDTQYF. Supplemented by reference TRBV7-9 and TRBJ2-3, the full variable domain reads DTGVSQNPRHKITKRGQNVTFRCDPISEHNRLYWYRQTLGQGPEFLTYFQNEAQLEKSRLLSDRFSAERPKGSFSTLEIQRTEQGDSAMYLCASSKRQGLTDTQYFGPGTRLTVL.

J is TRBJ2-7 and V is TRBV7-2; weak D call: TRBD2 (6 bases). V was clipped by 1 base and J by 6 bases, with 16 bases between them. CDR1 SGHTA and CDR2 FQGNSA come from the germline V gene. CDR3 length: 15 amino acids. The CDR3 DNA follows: TGTGCCAGCAGCTTAGGGGTTGGACCCGGGAGCGAGCAGTACTTC. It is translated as CASSLGVGPGSEQYF.

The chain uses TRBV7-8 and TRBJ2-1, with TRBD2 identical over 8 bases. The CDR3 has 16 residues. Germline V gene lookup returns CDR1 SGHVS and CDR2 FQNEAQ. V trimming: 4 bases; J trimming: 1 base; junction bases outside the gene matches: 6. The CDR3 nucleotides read TGTGCCAGCAGCTCCTTTAGCGGGATTTCCTACAATGAGCAGTTCTTC. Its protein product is CASSSFSGISYNEQFF.

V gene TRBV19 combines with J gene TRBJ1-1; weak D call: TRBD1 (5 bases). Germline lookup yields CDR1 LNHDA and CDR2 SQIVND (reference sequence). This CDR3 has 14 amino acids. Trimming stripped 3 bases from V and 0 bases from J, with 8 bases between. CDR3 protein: CASSMGLMNTEAFF. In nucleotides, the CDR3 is TGTGCCAGTAGTATGGGACTGATGAACACTGAAGCTTTCTTT.

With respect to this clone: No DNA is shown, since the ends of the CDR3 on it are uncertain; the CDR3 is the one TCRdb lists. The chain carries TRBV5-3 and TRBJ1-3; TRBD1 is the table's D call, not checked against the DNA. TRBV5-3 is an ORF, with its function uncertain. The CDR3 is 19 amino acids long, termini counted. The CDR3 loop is CARDHFGPGGTTAGNTIYF.

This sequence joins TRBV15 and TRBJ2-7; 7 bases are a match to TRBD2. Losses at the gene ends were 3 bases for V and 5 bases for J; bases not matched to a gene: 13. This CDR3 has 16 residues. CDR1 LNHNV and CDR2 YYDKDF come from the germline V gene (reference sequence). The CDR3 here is CATSRGEAGVFHEQYF. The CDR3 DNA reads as TGTGCCACCAGCAGGGGGGAGGCGGGAGTGTTCCACGAGCAGTACTTC.

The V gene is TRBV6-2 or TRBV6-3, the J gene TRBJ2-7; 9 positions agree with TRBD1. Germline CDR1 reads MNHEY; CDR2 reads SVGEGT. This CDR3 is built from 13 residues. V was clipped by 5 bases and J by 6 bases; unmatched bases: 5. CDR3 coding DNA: TGTGCCAGCAGTCCGGGGACAGGGTCCGAGCAGTACTTC. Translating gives CASSPGTGSEQYF.

The CDR3, as DNA: TGTGCCAGCAGCCAAACAGGGCTCCGGCAGCCCCAGCATTTT. This sequence encodes CASSQTGLRQPQHF. The V call is TRBV28, the J call TRBJ1-5, with a tentative D call TRBD1 (6 bases). The CDR3 is 14 amino acids. V lost 6 bases and J lost 7, with 16 bases in between. Germline V CDR1 and CDR2: MDHEN, SYDVKM.

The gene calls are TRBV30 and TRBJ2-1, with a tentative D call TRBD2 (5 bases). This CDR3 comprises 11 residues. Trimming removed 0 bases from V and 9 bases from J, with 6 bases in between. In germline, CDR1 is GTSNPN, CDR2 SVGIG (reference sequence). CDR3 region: CAWSVEGEQFF. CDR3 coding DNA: TGTGCCTGGAGTGTAGAGGGTGAGCAGTTCTTC.

CDR3 residues: CASSLVGRHEQFF. In DNA form, the CDR3 reads TGTGCCAGCAGCTTGGTGGGGCGCCATGAGCAGTTCTTC. This chain connects TRBV5-6 to TRBJ2-1; D is perhaps TRBD1 (5 bases). Between the trimmed V and J ends, which lost 0 bases and 8 bases, there was a span of 9 bases. This CDR3 region has 13 residues. Per germline, CDR1 SGHDT and CDR2 YYEEEE.

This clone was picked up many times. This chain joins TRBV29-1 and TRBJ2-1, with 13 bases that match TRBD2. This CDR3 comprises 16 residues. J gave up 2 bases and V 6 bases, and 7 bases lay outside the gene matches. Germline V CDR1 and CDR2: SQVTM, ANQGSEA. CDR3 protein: CSVGTSGVPPYNEQFF. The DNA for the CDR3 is TGCAGCGTGGGGACTAGCGGGGTGCCCCCCTACAATGAGCAGTTCTTC.

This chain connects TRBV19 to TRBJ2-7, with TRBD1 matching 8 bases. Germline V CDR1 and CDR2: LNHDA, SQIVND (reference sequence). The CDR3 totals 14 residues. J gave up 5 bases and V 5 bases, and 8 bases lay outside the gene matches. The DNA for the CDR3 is TGTGCCAGTAGTTTCCTCCCAGGGGGCGACGAGCAGTACTTC. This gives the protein CASSFLPGGDEQYF.

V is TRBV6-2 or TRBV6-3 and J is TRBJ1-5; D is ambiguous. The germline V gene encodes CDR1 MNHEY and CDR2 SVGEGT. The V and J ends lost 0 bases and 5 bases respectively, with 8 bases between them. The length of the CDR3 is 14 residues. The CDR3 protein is CASSYSGGDQPQHF. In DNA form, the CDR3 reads TGTGCCAGCAGTTACTCGGGCGGGGATCAGCCCCAGCATTTT.

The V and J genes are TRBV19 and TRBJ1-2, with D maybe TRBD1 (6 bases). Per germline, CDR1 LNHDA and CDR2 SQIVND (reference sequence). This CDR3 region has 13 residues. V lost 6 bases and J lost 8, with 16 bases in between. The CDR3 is CASSDETGRGYTF. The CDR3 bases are TGTGCCAGTAGCGATGAAACAGGGAGAGGCTACACCTTC. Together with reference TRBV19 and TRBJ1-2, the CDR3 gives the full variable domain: DGGITQSPKYLFRKEGQNVTLSCEQNLNHDAMYWYRQDPGQGLRLIYYSQIVNDFQKGDIAEGYSVSREKKESFPLTVTSAQKNPTAFYLCASSDETGRGYTFGSGTRLTVV.

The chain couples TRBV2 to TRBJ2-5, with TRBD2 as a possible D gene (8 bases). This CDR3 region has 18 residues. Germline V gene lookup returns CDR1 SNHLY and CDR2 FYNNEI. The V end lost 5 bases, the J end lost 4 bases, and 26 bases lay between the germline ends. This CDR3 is CASSPDRDGSGRGETQYF. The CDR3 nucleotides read TGTGCCAGCAGTCCCGACAGGGACGGGAGCGGGAGAGGAGAGACCCAGTACTTC.

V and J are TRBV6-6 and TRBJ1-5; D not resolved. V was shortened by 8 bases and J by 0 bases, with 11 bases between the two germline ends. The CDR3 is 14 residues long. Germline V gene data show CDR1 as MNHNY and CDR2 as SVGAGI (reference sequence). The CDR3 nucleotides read TGTGCCAGCGCGTCACGTAATAGCAATCAGCCCCAGCATTTT. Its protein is CASASRNSNQPQHF.

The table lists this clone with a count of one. The CDR3 loop reads CASSVGDRDYEQYF. DNA of the CDR3: TGTGCCAGCAGCGTAGGGGACAGGGACTACGAGCAGTACTTC. The chain is built from TRBV9 and TRBJ2-7; 9 nucleotides agree with TRBD1. Germline CDR1 is SGDLS and CDR2 is YYNGEE. V shed 0 bases and J 3 bases; nucleotides not matched to a gene: 1. CDR3 length: 14 amino acids.